These 27 T cell receptor beta chains were sequenced from one sample in a study of control samples from healthy donors and cancer patients (TCRdb year 2020). Libraries came from the immunoSEQ multiplex PCR assay. Sourced from immuneACCESS, this table was stored by TCRdb with only in-frame sequences that have V and J called. A share of the clones is absent; for the studies checked, an unresolved V gene accounts for under half, and the remainder has no known explanation. The sample profile shows approximately 100,000 clones; around 88% of them were found once. The ten largest clones add up to 12% to 15% of the sample. Sequencing was performed on blood. All receptors come from a young man in good health.

The chain combines TRBV6-5 with TRBJ1-5; D remains unclear. CDR3 length: 13 residues. Germline loops: CDR1 MNHEY, CDR2 SVGAGI. Trimming took off 5 bases at V and 4 bases at J, with 9 bases between the two ends. The chain's CDR3 is CASSPLGNQPQHF. CDR3 in DNA: TGTGCCAGCAGTCCTCTAGGTAATCAGCCCCAGCATTTT.

The V gene is TRBV5-1, the J gene TRBJ2-7; either TRBD1 or TRBD2 may supply D (6 bases each). Trimming stripped 1 base from V and 3 bases from J, with 11 bases between. The CDR3 is 14 amino acids. CDR1 is SGHRS and CDR2 is YFSETQ in the germline V gene. CDR3: CASSLSGALYEQYF. CDR3 DNA: TGCGCCAGCAGCTTGTCGGGGGCCCTCTACGAGCAGTACTTC.

The chain couples TRBV7-2 to TRBJ2-7; 7 positions match TRBD1. The CDR3 extends over 14 amino acids. The V and J ends lost 0 bases and 2 bases, in that order; junction bases with no gene match: 1. CDR1 is SGHTA and CDR2 is FQGNSA in the germline V gene. CDR3 residues: CASSLAGQAYEQYF. As DNA, the CDR3 is TGTGCCAGCAGCTTAGCAGGACAGGCCTACGAGCAGTACTTC.

The chain couples TRBV11-3 to TRBJ1-1; D unresolved. V lost 4 bases, J lost 5 bases, and 11 bases lay in between. The CDR3 is 13 amino acids. Germline assignment: CDR1 SGHNT and CDR2 YENEEA. The CDR3 here is CASSYSPLTEAFF. CDR3 bases: TGTGCCAGCAGCTACTCGCCACTAACTGAAGCTTTCTTT.

This chain joins TRBV9 and TRBJ2-5; no definite D call. The CDR3 is 13 residues long. V was pared by 0 bases and J by 1 base, with 4 bases between. CDR1 and CDR2 (germline): SGDLS, YYNGEE. In DNA form, the CDR3 reads TGTGCCAGCAGCGTAGGCATCCAAGAGACCCAGTACTTC. Translating it yields CASSVGIQETQYF.

The chain links TRBV29-1 to TRBJ2-7; D possibly corresponds to TRBD2 (6 bases). The CDR3 consists of 13 residues. Deletions cut 3 bases from V and 2 bases from J, with 11 bases between. Germline V gene lookup returns CDR1 SQVTM and CDR2 ANQGSEA. The CDR3 bases are TGCAGCGTTGAGGGTGCGGGACCCTACGAGCAGTACTTC. Amino acids: CSVEGAGPYEQYF.

The gene calls are TRBV7-3 and TRBJ2-5, with D maybe TRBD2 (5 bases). The CDR3 length is 14 residues. V was shortened by 4 bases and J by 5 bases, with 14 bases between the two germline ends. From germline, CDR1 is SGHTA and CDR2 FQGTGA. The CDR3, as DNA: TGTGCCAGCAGCTCCGGAGGTGCCGGGGAGACCCAGTACTTC. This translates into CASSSGGAGETQYF.

This chain connects TRBV7-3 to TRBJ2-1, with D uncertain. V was clipped by 5 bases and J by 0 bases, with 11 bases between them. The CDR3 has 15 residues. From germline, CDR1 is SGHTA and CDR2 FQGTGA. CDR3 sequence reads: CASSPTRDSYNEQFF. In nucleotides, the CDR3 is TGTGCCAGCAGCCCAACAAGGGACTCCTACAATGAGCAGTTCTTC.

The gene calls are TRBV5-1 and TRBJ1-3; maybe TRBD1 (5 bases). This CDR3 spans 16 amino acids. Trimming left V 3 bases short and J 4 bases short, with 17 bases between. The germline V gene has CDR1 SGHRS and CDR2 YFSETQ. The CDR3 bases are TGCGCCAGCAGCTCACTGGAGCTTGGGGGGGGAAACACCATATATTTT. Protein sequence: CASSSLELGGGNTIYF.

V is TRBV5-4 and J is TRBJ2-1; D might be TRBD2 (6 bases). CDR3 size: 16 residues. V shed 0 bases and J shed 0 bases, with 10 bases lying between them. CDR1 and CDR2 (germline): SGHNT, YYREEE (reference sequence). The CDR3 bases are TGTGCCAGCAGCTTGGAGGGAGCGGGCTCCTACAATGAGCAGTTCTTC. Translated, it gives CASSLEGAGSYNEQFF.

The chain couples TRBV9 to TRBJ1-4, with 7 bases matching TRBD1. V shed 3 bases, J shed 4 bases, and the junction held 6 bases outside the gene matches. Per germline, CDR1 SGDLS and CDR2 YYNGEE. The length of the CDR3 is 15 residues. DNA of the CDR3: TGTGCCAGCAGCGACGGAGACAGGGATAATGAAAAACTGTTTTTT. Translated: CASSDGDRDNEKLFF. The full variable domain, its missing parts supplied by reference TRBV9 and TRBJ1-4, is DSGVTQTPKHLITATGQRVTLRCSPRSGDLSVYWYQQSLDQGLQFLIQYYNGEERAKGNILERFSAQQFPDLHSELNLSSLELGDSALYFCASSDGDRDNEKLFFGSGTQLSVL.

A single count supports this clone. The rearrangement links TRBV5-1 to TRBJ1-2; TRBD1 is a possible D gene (6 bases). CDR1 is SGHRS, CDR2 YFSETQ, per germline. V shed 0 bases and J shed 4 bases, with 10 bases lying between them. This CDR3 has 14 residues. The CDR3, as DNA: TGCGCCAGCAGCTTGGGCAGGGGAGGCTATGGCTACACCTTC. Protein: CASSLGRGGYGYTF.

The table lists this clone with a few counts. The V call is TRBV7-3, the J call TRBJ2-7; no clear D. Germline CDR1 and CDR2: SGHTA and FQGTGA. Trimming took off 1 base at V and 2 bases at J, with 9 bases between the two ends. There are 14 residues in the CDR3. CDR3 bases: TGTGCCAGCAGCTTAAATGTAGGGCCCTACGAGCAGTACTTC. It is translated as CASSLNVGPYEQYF.

This sequence joins TRBV27 and TRBJ2-7, with TRBD1 matching over 9 bases. Per germline, CDR1 MNHEY and CDR2 SMNVEV (reference sequence). The V gene end was trimmed by 8 bases and the J gene end by 3 bases; junction bases not matched to a gene: 8. The CDR3 sequence is 14 residues long. The CDR3 spells CASGRRDRDYEQYF. The CDR3 DNA reads as TGTGCCAGCGGGCGCCGGGACAGGGACTACGAGCAGTACTTC.

The gene calls are TRBV7-9 and TRBJ2-7; TRBD2 matches 12 bases. Per germline, CDR1 SEHNR and CDR2 FQNEAQ (reference sequence). There are 16 residues in the CDR3. V lost 0 bases to trimming and J lost 5 bases; unmatched junction nucleotides: 5. The CDR3 region is CASSLAGLAGGNEQYF. CDR3 in DNA: TGTGCCAGCAGCTTAGCGGGACTAGCGGGCGGGAACGAGCAGTACTTC.

This chain joins TRBV4-1 and TRBJ1-1; TRBD1 aligns across 11 bases. Looked up from germline, CDR1 is MGHRA and CDR2 is YSYEKL. After removal of 4 bases from V and 4 bases from J, the junction contained 5 bases not matched to a gene. The CDR3 runs 15 residues. CDR3 sequence: CASSPGQGGITEAFF. The CDR3 nucleotides read TGCGCCAGCAGCCCGGGACAGGGGGGAATCACTGAAGCTTTCTTT.

The chain has TRBV5-6 and TRBJ1-4; D may be TRBD1 (5 bases). The V end was cut by 2 bases, the J end by 0 bases, with 11 bases between. The CDR3 has 16 residues. Germline V gene lookup returns CDR1 SGHDT and CDR2 YYEEEE. The CDR3 loop is CASSLRQSATNEKLFF. The DNA of the CDR3 is TGTGCCAGCAGCTTAAGACAGTCAGCAACTAATGAAAAACTGTTTTTT.

The chain has TRBV21-1 and TRBJ2-7. TRBV21-1 is recorded as a pseudogene. The CDR3 is 16 residues long. As DNA, the CDR3 is TGTGCCAGCAGCAAACCCGTCGGGGACCCACACTACGAGCAGTACTTC. Translating gives CASSKPVGDPHYEQYF.

V is TRBV5-1 and J is TRBJ1-4, with 7 bases that match TRBD1. Germline CDR1 is SGHRS and CDR2 is YFSETQ. This CDR3 has 14 residues. V lost 4 bases to trimming and J lost 7 bases; unmatched junction nucleotides: 7. In DNA, the CDR3 is TGCGCCAGCAGCCATGACAGGGACGGTGAAAAACTGTTTTTT. As protein: CASSHDRDGEKLFF. Complete variable domain (other parts from reference TRBV5-1 and TRBJ1-4): KAGVTQTPRYLIKTRGQQVTLSCSPISGHRSVSWYQQTPGQGLQFLFEYFSETQRNKGNFPGRFSGRQFSNSRSEMNVSTLELGDSALYLCASSHDRDGEKLFFGSGTQLSVL.

J is TRBJ2-7 and V is TRBV5-8, with D possibly matching TRBD2 (6 bases). This CDR3 is 14 amino acids long. The germline gives CDR1 SGHTS, CDR2 YDEGEE. V was trimmed by 0 bases and J by 2 bases, leaving 9 bases between them. The CDR3 coding sequence is TGTGCCAGCAGCTTGGCGGGACTCACCTACGAGCAGTACTTC. Its protein product is CASSLAGLTYEQYF.

The V gene is TRBV7-6, the J gene TRBJ1-2; the D gene is possibly TRBD1 (5 bases). This CDR3 is built from 15 residues. Germline CDR1 reads SGHVS; CDR2 reads FNYEAQ. Between the trimmed V and J ends, which lost 1 base and 1 base, there was a span of 10 bases. The CDR3 DNA follows: TGTGCCAGCAGCTTAGGATCAGACAGTAACTATGGCTACACCTTC. Amino acids: CASSLGSDSNYGYTF.

V usage is TRBV6-1 and J usage is TRBJ2-1, with TRBD2 matching 9 bases. The CDR3 runs to 16 residues. The junction had 2 bases not matched to a gene; V was cut back by 0 bases and J by 2 bases. Germline CDR1 MNHNS, CDR2 SASEGT. CDR3 loop: CASSEALAGAYNEQFF. DNA for the CDR3: TGTGCCAGCAGTGAAGCATTAGCGGGAGCCTACAATGAGCAGTTCTTC.

The genes are TRBV19 and TRBJ1-1; TRBD1 is a possible D gene (5 bases). The CDR3 has 15 amino acids. Germline lookup yields CDR1 LNHDA and CDR2 SQIVND (reference sequence). V was trimmed by 0 bases and J by 3 bases, leaving 11 bases between them. The CDR3 region has the DNA TGTGCCAGTAGTATAGATTCGGGGCTCGACACTGAAGCTTTCTTT. It specifies CASSIDSGLDTEAFF.

The genes are TRBV7-2 and TRBJ2-1; 7 bases agree with TRBD2. The CDR3 has 15 residues. Germline CDR1 reads SGHTA; CDR2 reads FQGNSA. The V and J ends lost 10 bases and 0 bases, in that order; junction bases with no gene match: 9. CDR3 coding DNA: TGTGCCACCGGGGAGGCTAGCGGCTCCTACAATGAGCAGTTCTTC. The encoded protein is CATGEASGSYNEQFF.

The V gene is TRBV12-3 or TRBV12-4, the J gene TRBJ1-1; unclear D gene. Between the trimmed V and J ends, which lost 3 bases and 5 bases, there was a span of 1 base. The CDR3 is made up of 10 amino acids. CDR3 in amino acids: CASSFTEAFF. As DNA, the CDR3 is TGTGCCAGCAGTTTTACTGAAGCTTTCTTT.

V and J are TRBV5-1 and TRBJ2-2; TRBD2 aligns across 10 bases. Germline trimming cut 0 bases from V and 5 bases from J; bases unmatched to any gene: 4. The CDR3 extends over 16 amino acids. Germline V lookup: CDR1 SGHRS, CDR2 YFSETQ. CDR3: CASSLGASGSTGELFF. The CDR3, as DNA: TGCGCCAGCAGCTTGGGGGCTAGCGGGAGTACCGGGGAGCTGTTTTTT. Variable domain in full (rest from reference TRBV5-1 and TRBJ2-2): KAGVTQTPRYLIKTRGQQVTLSCSPISGHRSVSWYQQTPGQGLQFLFEYFSETQRNKGNFPGRFSGRQFSNSRSEMNVSTLELGDSALYLCASSLGASGSTGELFFGEGSRLTVL.

The chain uses TRBV3-1 (or the pseudogene TRBV3-2) and TRBJ1-1; TRBD1 matches at 7 bases. The CDR3 extends over 14 amino acids. The trim removed 5 bases at V and 4 bases at J, leaving 7 bases unmatched. Germline lookup yields CDR1 LGHDT and CDR2 YNNKEL (reference sequence). CDR3 region: CASSVQGIGTEAFF. The CDR3 nucleotides read TGTGCCAGCAGCGTACAGGGGATCGGCACTGAAGCTTTCTTT.